Following are 20 T cell receptor beta chains from one sample sequenced in a study of cytomegalovirus exposure and HLA in healthy donors. The study ran its PCR with 60 Vbeta and 13 Jbeta primers. Measured with immunoSEQ multiplex PCR; TCRdb has only the in-frame clones, and not every one. The data hold around 150,000 clones, with roughly three quarters observed a single time. Material for sequencing was PBMCs. The receptors stem from a man aged 35 to 55 in good health and CMV-seropositive.

The chain recombines TRBV9 with TRBJ2-5, with unresolved D. The V gene's germline CDR1 is SGDLS and CDR2 YYNGEE. Trimming cost V 4 bases and J 5 bases, with 18 bases left between them. The CDR3 runs 15 residues. CDR3: CASSYDEVAGETQYF. The CDR3 region has the DNA TGTGCCAGCAGCTATGACGAGGTAGCTGGGGAGACCCAGTACTTC.

The table lists this clone with a few counts. The CDR3 here is CASSTSDRPNEKLFF. The CDR3 DNA follows: TGTGCCAGCAGTACCTCGGACAGACCTAATGAAAAACTGTTTTTT. The gene calls are TRBV27 and TRBJ1-4; D is possibly TRBD1 (6 bases). Germline V lookup: CDR1 MNHEY, CDR2 SMNVEV (reference sequence). There are 15 residues in the CDR3. V lost 5 bases and J 3 bases, leaving 13 bases between the germline ends.

This clone appeared a few times. The J gene is TRBJ2-1, the V gene TRBV7-9; 8 nucleotides line up with TRBD2. V shed 5 bases and J 13 bases; nucleotides not matched to a gene: 19. Germline values: CDR1 SEHNR, CDR2 FQNEAQ (reference sequence). The CDR3 loop spans 16 amino acids. CDR3 loop: CASSPVGSGGRMDQFF. The CDR3 bases are TGTGCCAGCAGCCCAGTCGGCAGCGGGGGTAGGATGGACCAGTTCTTC.

V usage is TRBV7-6 and J usage is TRBJ1-5; D perhaps matches TRBD1 (5 bases). Germline V gene lookup returns CDR1 SGHVS and CDR2 FNYEAQ. The CDR3 is 15 amino acids. V gave up 5 bases and J gave up 6 bases, with 17 bases separating them. The CDR3 is CASSPTGGAGQPQHF. For the CDR3, the DNA is TGTGCCAGCAGCCCAACTGGAGGGGCGGGTCAGCCCCAGCATTTT.

The table lists this clone with a few counts. The chain uses TRBV5-4 and TRBJ2-5; 10 bases are a match to TRBD2. The CDR3 runs 17 residues. Per germline, CDR1 SGHNT and CDR2 YYREEE (reference sequence). The V segment lost 4 bases and the J segment 5 bases; nucleotides outside the gene matches: 14. For the CDR3, the DNA is TGTGCCAGCAGCCCCAATGGCCTAGCGGGAGTCCGGGAGACCCAGTACTTC. This sequence encodes CASSPNGLAGVRETQYF.

This clone was counted between two and nine times. The chain links TRBV4-1 to TRBJ2-5; D is perhaps TRBD2 (6 bases). V was clipped by 3 bases and J by 2 bases, with 7 bases between them. The CDR3 has 13 residues. CDR1 MGHRA and CDR2 YSYEKL come from the germline V gene. This CDR3 reads CASSQGGQETQYF. CDR3 DNA: TGCGCCAGCAGCCAGGGGGGACAAGAGACCCAGTACTTC.

The chain uses TRBV6-5 and TRBJ1-1; no definite D call. Germline CDR1 reads MNHEY; CDR2 reads SVGAGI. The CDR3 contains 13 residues. V gave up 8 bases and J gave up 5 bases, with 15 bases separating them. CDR3 residues: CASWAGGGTEAFF. DNA for the CDR3: TGTGCCAGCTGGGCAGGTGGAGGGACTGAAGCTTTCTTT.

The chain is built from TRBV11-3 and TRBJ2-2; TRBD2 is a possible D gene (6 bases). V lost 1 base and J lost 8, with 8 bases in between. CDR3 length equals 13 residues. Per the germline V gene, CDR1 is SGHNT and CDR2 is YENEEA. The CDR3 protein is CASSLAGEGELFF. The CDR3 coding sequence is TGTGCCAGCAGCTTAGCGGGGGAAGGGGAGCTGTTTTTT.

This clone was recorded a few times. This sample also contains other DNA sequences that code for the same CDR3. The gene calls are TRBV4-3 and TRBJ2-3; D ambiguous. CDR3 length: 15 amino acids. With 1 base removed from V and 0 bases from J, the gap between germline ends came to 8 bases. Germline CDR1 reads LGHNA; CDR2 reads YSLEER. CDR3 nucleotides: TGCGCCAGCAGCCAAGCGTCGGTTAGCACAGATACGCAGTATTTT. It encodes CASSQASVSTDTQYF.

This chain links TRBV19 with TRBJ1-1, with 10 bases matching TRBD1. This CDR3 is 18 amino acids long. V dropped 4 bases and J dropped 0; count of bases not matched to a gene: 11. Germline assignment: CDR1 LNHDA and CDR2 SQIVND (reference sequence). The CDR3: CASSTPTGGLVMNTEAFF. The CDR3 DNA reads TGTGCCAGTAGTACCCCGACAGGGGGCTTGGTGATGAACACTGAAGCTTTCTTT.

The chain's CDR3 is CASSQDPRSTDTQYF. The CDR3 coding sequence is TGCGCCAGCAGCCAAGATCCGAGGAGCACAGATACGCAGTATTTT. The rearrangement links TRBV4-3 to TRBJ2-3; no reliable D call. The CDR3 totals 15 residues. With 0 bases removed from V and 0 bases from J, the gap between germline ends came to 7 bases. CDR1 and CDR2 from the germline V gene are LGHNA and YSLEER.

This chain links TRBV29-1 with TRBJ1-3; D remains unclear. The germline V gene encodes CDR1 SQVTM and CDR2 ANQGSEA. CDR3 size: 13 residues. V was trimmed by 4 bases and J by 0 bases, leaving 7 bases between them. The CDR3 here is CSVVADSGNTIYF. The CDR3 nucleotides are TGCAGCGTTGTGGCAGACTCTGGAAACACCATATATTTT.

The chain joins TRBV18 to TRBJ1-6; 8 bases fit TRBD1. The length of the CDR3 is 16 residues. CDR1 is KGHSH, CDR2 LQKENI, per germline. The ends lost 6 bases at V and 1 base at J; junction bases unmatched: 5. CDR3 DNA: TGTGCCAGCTCGACAGGGGTCGGTTCCTATAATTCACCCCTCCACTTT. Translating it yields CASSTGVGSYNSPLHF.

The CDR3 reads CAWSVPAGGVDTQYF. CDR3 bases: TGTGCCTGGAGTGTCCCAGCGGGGGGGGTTGATACGCAGTATTTT. This chain joins TRBV30 and TRBJ2-3; 10 nucleotides align to TRBD2. V shed 0 bases, J shed 6 bases, and the junction held 6 bases outside the gene matches. The germline CDR1 and CDR2 sequences are GTSNPN and SVGIG (reference sequence). The CDR3 spans 15 residues.

This clone was recorded a few times. This chain joins TRBV25-1 and TRBJ1-6; D gene unclear. The germline CDR1 and CDR2 sequences are MGHDK and SYGVNS. The CDR3 contains 15 residues. V lost 3 bases and J 0 bases, leaving 6 bases between the germline ends. CDR3 sequence reads: CASSDPSSYNSPLHF. DNA of the CDR3: TGTGCCAGCAGTGATCCGAGCTCCTATAATTCACCCCTCCACTTT.

V is TRBV11-2 and J is TRBJ2-7, with D unclear. Trimming pared 4 bases from V and 0 bases from J, leaving 13 bases between. This CDR3 is 15 amino acids long. Germline V lookup: CDR1 SGHAT, CDR2 FQNNGV. CDR3 DNA: TGTGCCAGCAGCTCAGAGATACGGAGCTCCTACGAGCAGTACTTC. Amino acid sequence: CASSSEIRSSYEQYF.

The chain joins TRBV7-2 to TRBJ1-6, with a weak D call TRBD1 (5 bases). The CDR3 runs 16 residues. Germline V gene data show CDR1 as SGHTA and CDR2 as FQGNSA. V was trimmed by 0 bases and J by 7 bases, leaving 13 bases between them. Written as DNA, the CDR3 is TGTGCCAGCAGCTTAGCCGCCAGGGCTGGGAATTCACCCCTCCACTTT. Translated: CASSLAARAGNSPLHF.

The count of this clone is one. This chain joins TRBV4-2 and TRBJ2-5; 8 bases are a match to TRBD2. CDR1 and CDR2 from the germline V gene are LGHNA and YNFKEQ. This CDR3 has 16 amino acids. V was clipped by 4 bases and J by 1 base; unmatched bases: 8. The CDR3 sequence: CASSPGTSNRQETQYF. Here the CDR3 DNA reads TGTGCCAGCAGCCCCGGGACTAGTAACCGCCAAGAGACCCAGTACTTC.

This clone has more than one count but fewer than ten. The chain has TRBV4-3 and TRBJ1-2; D is possibly TRBD1 (6 bases). The germline V and J ends were trimmed by 0 bases and 5 bases, with 16 bases remaining between them. CDR1 is LGHNA, CDR2 YSLEER, per germline. This CDR3 has 16 amino acids. CDR3 region: CASSQDGSGRGYGYTF. For the CDR3, the DNA is TGCGCCAGCAGCCAAGATGGCTCGGGCAGGGGTTATGGCTACACCTTC.

The V call is TRBV5-1, the J call TRBJ1-2; the match to TRBD1 covers 8 bases. V lost 4 bases, J lost 3 bases, and 2 bases stayed unmatched. The length of the CDR3 is 13 residues. The germline gives CDR1 SGHRS, CDR2 YFSETQ. CDR3 region: CASSLTGDYGYTF. In nucleotides, the CDR3 is TGCGCCAGCAGCCTGACAGGGGACTATGGCTACACCTTC. The variable domain in full, completed from reference TRBV5-1 and TRBJ1-2, reads KAGVTQTPRYLIKTRGQQVTLSCSPISGHRSVSWYQQTPGQGLQFLFEYFSETQRNKGNFPGRFSGRQFSNSRSEMNVSTLELGDSALYLCASSLTGDYGYTFGSGTRLTVV.